This T cell receptor beta chain appears in the sequencing data of a study of CD8+ T cells in alopecia areata. This clone has just a few counts. RNA was extracted and reverse transcribed into cDNA as the sequencing template. TCRdb's copy holds only in-frame clones and misses some; the assay was immunoSEQ multiplex PCR. The table has roughly 250,000 clones, under 70% seen once. Germline loops: CDR1 SQVTM, CDR2 ANQGSEA. The germline V and J ends were trimmed by 5 bases and 7 bases, with 11 bases remaining between them. The CDR3 is 11 residues long. V is TRBV29-1 and J is TRBJ1-2; D unclear. The sequence derives from a human donor with alopecia areata. The sample here was CD4+ T cells sorted from blood, taken at week 0. CDR3 DNA: TGCAGCGTTCGCTCGTCGGCTGGCTACACCTTC. Protein: CSVRSSAGYTF.